This entry is about one T cell receptor (beta chain). The CDR3 consists of 16 residues. Between the trimmed V and J ends, which lost 1 base and 13 bases, there was a span of 25 bases. Germline V lookup: CDR1 SGHDN, CDR2 FVKESK. Original handling: Nucleated cell number was recorded as an estimate derived from reference gene primer amplification. TCRdb's copy holds only in-frame clones and misses some; the assay was immunoSEQ multiplex PCR. V, J and clone size reflect that table, while D and trimming were determined from the DNA. The table lists about 250,000 clones, over 90% of them singletons. These data belong to a study of blood T cell repertoires in COVID-19. The wider study: PBMCs, B-cell-depleted T cells, or T cells provided the cDNA or gDNA that made up the material.

The material sequenced was peripheral blood. The sequence came from a man aged 25 to 45 with COVID-19, enrolled during active disease. V usage is TRBV14 and J usage is TRBJ2-5; TRBD2 might be the D (6 bases). The CDR3 here is CASSQGLVERISRLYF. The CDR3, as DNA: TGTGCCAGCAGCCAAGGACTAGTGGAGCGCATTAGTCGGCTGTACTTC.